These 19 T cell receptor beta chains share one sample of origin, sequenced in a study of beta chain features in type 1 diabetes. General study results and limits: TCRB CDR3s were moderately but significantly shorter in Type 1 diabetes patients in all four CD4+ subsets.

Every isolated RNA sample was fully reverse transcribed, so sequencing captured expressed TCRB transcripts. Method: immunoSEQ multiplex PCR; TCRdb's copy keeps in-frame clones and lacks some. The data contain about 160,000 clones, 6.5% to 10% of them singletons. What these receptors recognize is not known. Sequenced material: central memory CD4+ T cells from blood. These TCRs come from a woman aged 18-29 years with type 1 diabetes.

This clone has a handful of counts. The chain carries TRBV29-1 and TRBJ1-6; D remains ambiguous. This CDR3 is built from 13 residues. Between the trimmed V and J ends, which lost 7 bases and 10 bases, there was a span of 17 bases. Per germline, CDR1 SQVTM and CDR2 ANQGSEA. DNA of the CDR3: TGCAGCGGGTCGGAGGGCGCTGGATCACCCCTCCACTTT. It translates to CSGSEGAGSPLHF.

This clone has just a few counts. This chain connects TRBV28 to TRBJ2-4, with D possibly matching TRBD1 (6 bases). The germline CDR1 and CDR2 sequences are MDHEN and SYDVKM. CDR3 length: 14 residues. Trimming pared 6 bases from V and 3 bases from J, leaving 12 bases between. The CDR3 DNA is TGTGCCAGCAGCTCCCGGGGACACAAAAACATTCAGTACTTC. It translates to CASSSRGHKNIQYF.

V is TRBV7-8 and J is TRBJ2-7; possibly TRBD2 for D (6 bases). The ends were cut back, 5 bases at V and 8 bases at J, with 19 bases in the middle. Germline V gene lookup returns CDR1 SGHVS and CDR2 FQNEAQ. The CDR3 spans 14 residues. CDR3 DNA: TGTGCCAGCAGCCCGGGGGAAGGTCTCGGCCAGCAGTACTTC. Amino acids: CASSPGEGLGQQYF.

The chain carries TRBV11-2 and TRBJ2-6; the D gene is possibly TRBD1 (5 bases). Germline loops: CDR1 SGHAT, CDR2 FQNNGV. V shed 7 bases and J shed 3 bases, with 16 bases lying between them. The CDR3 spans 16 residues. CDR3 sequence (DNA): TGTGCCAGCACCCACGGATGGGGCAGTGGGGCCAACGTCCTGACTTTC. Translated: CASTHGWGSGANVLTF. Drawing the rest from reference TRBV11-2 and TRBJ2-6, the complete variable domain is EAGVAQSPRYKIIEKRQSVAFWCNPISGHATLYWYQQILGQGPKLLIQFQNNGVVDDSQLPKDRFSAERLKGVDSTLKIQPAKLEDSAVYLCASTHGWGSGANVLTFGAGSRLTVL.

The gene calls are TRBV7-3 and TRBJ2-2; 8 positions agree with TRBD1. This CDR3 has 14 amino acids. Trimming cost V 2 bases and J 7 bases; bases outside gene matches: 3. Per the germline V gene, CDR1 is SGHTA and CDR2 is FQGTGA. The chain's CDR3 is CASSLGQGDGELFF. CDR3 in DNA: TGTGCCAGCAGCTTAGGACAGGGCGACGGGGAGCTGTTTTTT.

The gene calls are TRBV28 and TRBJ2-6, with D unclear. Trimming cost V 8 bases and J 0 bases, with 5 bases left between them. Germline V CDR1 and CDR2: MDHEN, SYDVKM. The CDR3 extends over 13 amino acids. Written as DNA, the CDR3 is TGTGCCAGCGACACCTCTGGGGCCAACGTCCTGACTTTC. This codes for CASDTSGANVLTF.

J is TRBJ2-5 and V is TRBV19, with D uncertain. This CDR3 region has 14 residues. V dropped 3 bases and J dropped 0 bases, with 8 bases sitting between them. CDR1 is LNHDA and CDR2 is SQIVND in the germline V gene (reference sequence). The CDR3 coding sequence is TGTGCCAGTAGTATGGGCCCGAACCAAGAGACCCAGTACTTC. Its protein is CASSMGPNQETQYF.

The chain has TRBV5-1 and TRBJ1-2; possibly TRBD1 for D (6 bases). With 4 bases removed from V and 5 bases from J, the gap between germline ends came to 18 bases. The CDR3 covers 15 residues. Per germline, CDR1 SGHRS and CDR2 YFSETQ. The CDR3 protein is CASSTGPGASYGYTF. DNA for the CDR3: TGCGCCAGCAGCACTGGGCCAGGGGCGTCTTATGGCTACACCTTC.

In DNA form, the CDR3 reads TGTGCCAGCAGCCATGGGCAGGGGGAGAACACCGGGGAGCTGTTTTTT. This sequence encodes CASSHGQGENTGELFF. The rearrangement uses TRBV5-4 and TRBJ2-2; 7 bases match TRBD1. Germline assignment: CDR1 SGHNT and CDR2 YYREEE (reference sequence). V lost 4 bases to trimming and J lost 1 base; unmatched junction nucleotides: 7. This CDR3 has 16 residues.

This clone was observed a few times. The chain joins TRBV7-9 to TRBJ2-7; D possibly corresponds to TRBD1 (6 bases). The CDR3 is 11 amino acids. Between the trimmed V and J ends, which lost 4 bases and 10 bases, there was a span of 11 bases. Germline V lookup: CDR1 SEHNR, CDR2 FQNEAQ (reference sequence). Here the CDR3 DNA reads TGTGCCAGCAGCTCGGACAGCCCCCAGTACTTC. It encodes CASSSDSPQYF.

The V and J genes are TRBV18 and TRBJ2-1; D remains ambiguous. This CDR3 contains 15 residues. Germline lookup yields CDR1 KGHSH and CDR2 LQKENI. With 6 bases removed from V and 0 bases from J, the gap between germline ends came to 12 bases. CDR3 in amino acids: CASSSPDNSYNEQFF. CDR3 nucleotide sequence: TGTGCCAGCTCCTCGCCTGACAACTCCTACAATGAGCAGTTCTTC.

CDR3 region: CASSFGQGNEKLFF. In DNA, the CDR3 is TGTGCCAGCAGCTTCGGGCAGGGTAATGAAAAACTGTTTTTT. V gene TRBV11-3 combines with J gene TRBJ1-4; maybe TRBD1 (5 bases). This CDR3 comprises 14 residues. V was cut by 3 bases and J by 4 bases, with 9 bases left in between. CDR1 and CDR2 from the germline V gene are SGHNT and YENEEA.

In this sample, this clone turned up a few times. V is TRBV29-1 and J is TRBJ1-2; the D gene is possibly TRBD1 (6 bases). Germline V gene sequence: CDR1 SQVTM, CDR2 ANQGSEA. V dropped 4 bases and J dropped 5 bases, with 14 bases sitting between them. This CDR3 contains 13 residues. The CDR3 spells CSVAGDGGYGYTF. The CDR3, as DNA: TGCAGCGTTGCAGGGGATGGAGGTTATGGCTACACCTTC.

In its sample, this clone was seen many times. The chain carries TRBV29-1 and TRBJ1-4; 10 bases match TRBD1. Looked up from germline, CDR1 is SQVTM and CDR2 is ANQGSEA. J lost 5 bases, V lost 6 bases, and 6 bases had no gene match. The CDR3 is 14 amino acids. The CDR3 nucleotides read TGCAGCGTCTGGAAGGACAGGGGGAATGAAAAACTGTTTTTT. Protein: CSVWKDRGNEKLFF.

In its sample, this clone was seen a few times. This rearrangement joins TRBV9 to TRBJ2-7; D not certain. V lost 3 bases and J lost 3, with 10 bases in between. This CDR3 is 13 amino acids long. Germline CDR1 is SGDLS and CDR2 is YYNGEE. The CDR3 DNA reads TGTGCCAGCAGCGCCCGCCCCGGCTACGAGCAGTACTTC. Protein product: CASSARPGYEQYF.

The chain links TRBV14 to TRBJ2-3; 8 nucleotides align to TRBD2. Germline V gives CDR1 SGHDN, CDR2 FVKESK. V trimming: 1 base; J trimming: 2 bases; junction bases outside the gene matches: 2. This CDR3 has 15 amino acids. CDR3 residues: CASSQVGRVTDTQYF. CDR3 in DNA: TGTGCCAGCAGCCAAGTCGGGAGGGTCACAGATACGCAGTATTTT.

This clone was seen more than once but under ten times. V is TRBV5-4 and J is TRBJ2-1; 7 bases are a match to TRBD2. Trimming at V came to 3 bases and at J to 1 base, leaving 7 bases not matched to a gene. Germline V gene sequence: CDR1 SGHNT, CDR2 YYREEE (reference sequence). The CDR3 sequence is 16 residues long. The CDR3 sequence: CASSSATGGSYNEQFF. Written as DNA, the CDR3 is TGTGCCAGCAGCTCCGCCACGGGGGGTTCCTACAATGAGCAGTTCTTC.

The chain is built from TRBV27 and TRBJ2-7, with a possible D match to TRBD1 (6 bases). CDR1 is MNHEY and CDR2 is SMNVEV in the germline V gene (reference sequence). V was pared by 4 bases and J by 5 bases, with 12 bases between. The CDR3 is made up of 13 amino acids. In DNA form, the CDR3 reads TGTGCCAGCAGTTGGGACAATTCAAACGAGCAGTACTTC. Amino acids: CASSWDNSNEQYF.

This clone appeared a few times. The rearrangement uses TRBV27 and TRBJ2-2, with D perhaps TRBD2 (5 bases). This CDR3 has 18 amino acids. Germline V lookup: CDR1 MNHEY, CDR2 SMNVEV (reference sequence). The ends were cut back, 5 bases at V and 4 bases at J, with 23 bases in the middle. The CDR3 sequence: CASSAPPPSRGITGELFF. In DNA form, the CDR3 reads TGTGCCAGCAGTGCCCCGCCCCCTAGCCGGGGTATCACCGGGGAGCTGTTTTTT.